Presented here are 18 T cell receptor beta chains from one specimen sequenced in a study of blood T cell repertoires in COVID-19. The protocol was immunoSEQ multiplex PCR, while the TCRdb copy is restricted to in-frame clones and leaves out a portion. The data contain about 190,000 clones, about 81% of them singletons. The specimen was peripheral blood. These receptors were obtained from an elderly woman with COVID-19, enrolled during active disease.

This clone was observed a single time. CDR3 bases: TGTGCCAGCAACTGGGGACAGGGGTACAATGAGCAGTTCTTC. It is translated as CASNWGQGYNEQFF. The chain employs TRBV6-6 and TRBJ2-1; TRBD1 matches 10 bases. The V and J ends lost 7 bases and 4 bases, in that order; junction bases with no gene match: 4. This CDR3 spans 14 amino acids. Germline CDR1 reads MNHNY; CDR2 reads SVGAGI (reference sequence).

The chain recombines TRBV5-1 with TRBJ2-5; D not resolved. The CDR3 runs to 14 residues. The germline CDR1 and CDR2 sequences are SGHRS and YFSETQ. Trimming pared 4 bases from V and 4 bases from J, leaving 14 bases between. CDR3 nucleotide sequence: TGCGCCAGCAGCGCGCAGACCCGGAGAGAGACCCAGTACTTC. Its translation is CASSAQTRRETQYF.

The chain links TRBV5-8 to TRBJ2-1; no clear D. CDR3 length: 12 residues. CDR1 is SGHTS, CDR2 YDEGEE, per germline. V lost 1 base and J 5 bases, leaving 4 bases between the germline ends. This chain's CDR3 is CASSLFDNEQFF. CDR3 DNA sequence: TGTGCCAGCAGCTTGTTCGACAATGAGCAGTTCTTC.

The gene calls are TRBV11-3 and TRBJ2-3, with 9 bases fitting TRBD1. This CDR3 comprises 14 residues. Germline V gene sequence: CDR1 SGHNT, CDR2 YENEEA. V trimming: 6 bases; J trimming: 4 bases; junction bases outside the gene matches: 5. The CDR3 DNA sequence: TGTGCCAGCAGTACAGGGGGCAGCGCAGATACGCAGTATTTT. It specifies CASSTGGSADTQYF.

CDR3 in DNA: TGTGCCAGTAGGCCGGGACAGGGGAGCTCCTACGAGCAGTACTTC. As protein: CASRPGQGSSYEQYF. The chain links TRBV19 to TRBJ2-7; TRBD1 matches at 10 bases. J gave up 0 bases and V 6 bases, and 5 bases lay outside the gene matches. The germline V gene has CDR1 LNHDA and CDR2 SQIVND (reference sequence). This CDR3 region has 15 residues.

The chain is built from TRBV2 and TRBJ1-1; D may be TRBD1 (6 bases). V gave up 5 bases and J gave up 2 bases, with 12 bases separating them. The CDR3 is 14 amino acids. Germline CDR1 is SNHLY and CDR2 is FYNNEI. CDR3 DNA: TGTGCCAGCAGTTTCTCAGGGGAAAACACTGAAGCTTTCTTT. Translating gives CASSFSGENTEAFF.

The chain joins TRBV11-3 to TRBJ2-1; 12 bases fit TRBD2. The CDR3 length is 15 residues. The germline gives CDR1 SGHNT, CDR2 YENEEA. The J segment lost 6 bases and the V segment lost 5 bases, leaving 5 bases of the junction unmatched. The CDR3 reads CASSPSSGRANEQFF. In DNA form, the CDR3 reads TGTGCCAGCAGCCCTTCTAGCGGGAGGGCCAATGAGCAGTTCTTC. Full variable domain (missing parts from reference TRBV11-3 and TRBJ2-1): EAGVVQSPRYKIIEKKQPVAFWCNPISGHNTLYWYLQNLGQGPELLIRYENEEAVDDSQLPKDRFSAERLKGVDSTLKIQPAELGDSAVYLCASSPSSGRANEQFFGPGTRLTVL.

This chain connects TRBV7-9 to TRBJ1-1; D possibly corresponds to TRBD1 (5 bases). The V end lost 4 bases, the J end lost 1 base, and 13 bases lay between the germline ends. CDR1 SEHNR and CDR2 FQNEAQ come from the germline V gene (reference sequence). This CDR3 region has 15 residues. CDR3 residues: CASSYRTFGNTEAFF. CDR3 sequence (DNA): TGTGCCAGCAGCTACAGGACCTTCGGGAACACTGAAGCTTTCTTT.

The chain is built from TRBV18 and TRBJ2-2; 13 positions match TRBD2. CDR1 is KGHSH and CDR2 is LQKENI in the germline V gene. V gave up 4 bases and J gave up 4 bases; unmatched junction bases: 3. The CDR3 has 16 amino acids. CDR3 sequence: CASSHGLAGVTGELFF. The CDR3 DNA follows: TGTGCCAGCTCACACGGACTAGCGGGAGTCACCGGGGAGCTGTTTTTT. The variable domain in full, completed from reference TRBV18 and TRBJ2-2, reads NAGVMQNPRHLVRRRGQEARLRCSPMKGHSHVYWYRQLPEEGLKFMVYLQKENIIDESGMPKERFSAEFPKEGPSILRIQQVVRGDSAAYFCASSHGLAGVTGELFFGEGSRLTVL.

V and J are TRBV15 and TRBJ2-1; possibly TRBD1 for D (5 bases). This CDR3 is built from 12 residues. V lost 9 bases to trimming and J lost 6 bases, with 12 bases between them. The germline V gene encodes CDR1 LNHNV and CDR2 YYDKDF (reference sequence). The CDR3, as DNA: TGTGCCACGTGGGGCCGAGTCAATGAGCAGTTCTTC. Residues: CATWGRVNEQFF.

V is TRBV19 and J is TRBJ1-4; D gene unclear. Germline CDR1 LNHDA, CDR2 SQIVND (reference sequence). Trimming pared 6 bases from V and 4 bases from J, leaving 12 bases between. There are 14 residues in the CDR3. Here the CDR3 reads CASSPGAYNEKLFF. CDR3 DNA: TGTGCCAGTAGCCCAGGCGCCTATAATGAAAAACTGTTTTTT.

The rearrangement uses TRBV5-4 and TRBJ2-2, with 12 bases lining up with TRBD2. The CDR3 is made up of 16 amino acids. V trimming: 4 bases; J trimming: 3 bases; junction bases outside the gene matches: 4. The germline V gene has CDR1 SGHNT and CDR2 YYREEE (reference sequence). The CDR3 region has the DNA TGTGCCAGCAGCCCGACTAGCGGGGGTGACACCGGGGAGCTGTTTTTT. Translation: CASSPTSGGDTGELFF.

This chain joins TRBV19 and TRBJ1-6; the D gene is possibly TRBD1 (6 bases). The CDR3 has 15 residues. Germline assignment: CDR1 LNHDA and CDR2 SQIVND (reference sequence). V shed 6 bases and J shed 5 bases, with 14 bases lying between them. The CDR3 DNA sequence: TGTGCCAGTAGACAGGGTAGTCGGAATAATTCACCCCTCCACTTT. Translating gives CASRQGSRNNSPLHF.

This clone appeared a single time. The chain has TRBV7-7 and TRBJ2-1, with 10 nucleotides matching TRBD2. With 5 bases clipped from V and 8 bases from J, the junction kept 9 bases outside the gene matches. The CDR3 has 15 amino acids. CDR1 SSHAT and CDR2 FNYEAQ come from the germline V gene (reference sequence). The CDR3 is CASSPLAGVDHEQFF. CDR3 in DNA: TGTGCCAGCAGCCCGCTAGCGGGGGTAGACCATGAGCAGTTCTTC.

DNA of the CDR3: TGCGCCAGCAGCGAACAGGGTGACACTAGCACAGATACGCAGTATTTT. Residues: CASSEQGDTSTDTQYF. The rearrangement links TRBV5-1 to TRBJ2-3; tentative D call: TRBD1 (6 bases). The CDR3 totals 16 residues. V lost 4 bases and J 0 bases, leaving 15 bases between the germline ends. Germline CDR1 and CDR2: SGHRS and YFSETQ.

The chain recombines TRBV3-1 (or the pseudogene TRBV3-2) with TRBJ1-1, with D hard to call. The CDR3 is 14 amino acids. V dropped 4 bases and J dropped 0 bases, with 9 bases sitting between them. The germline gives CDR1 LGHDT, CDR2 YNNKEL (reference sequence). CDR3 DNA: TGTGCCAGCAGCCTGCTGGCAGTGAACACTGAAGCTTTCTTT. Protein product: CASSLLAVNTEAFF.

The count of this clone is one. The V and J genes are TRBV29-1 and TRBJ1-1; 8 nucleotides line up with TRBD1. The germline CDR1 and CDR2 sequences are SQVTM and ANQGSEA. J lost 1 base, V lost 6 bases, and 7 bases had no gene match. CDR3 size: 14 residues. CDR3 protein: CSVRVTGGNTEAFF. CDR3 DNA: TGCAGCGTCAGGGTTACAGGGGGGAACACTGAAGCTTTCTTT.

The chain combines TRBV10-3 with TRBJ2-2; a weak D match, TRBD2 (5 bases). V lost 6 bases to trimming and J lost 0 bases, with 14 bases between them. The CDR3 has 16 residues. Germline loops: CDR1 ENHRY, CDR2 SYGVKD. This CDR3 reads CAIRQRASSNTGELFF. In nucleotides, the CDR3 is TGTGCCATCAGGCAGAGGGCCTCCTCGAACACCGGGGAGCTGTTTTTT.